These 19 T cell receptor beta chains came from one sample sequenced in a study of blood T cell repertoires in COVID-19. Assay: immunoSEQ multiplex PCR; the TCRdb copy retains only in-frame clones and omits some. The sample has about 85,000 clones; roughly 89% are singletons. Sequencing input: peripheral blood. The source is a woman over 75 with active or convalescent COVID-19.

This chain links TRBV7-2 with TRBJ1-4; tentatively, D is TRBD1 (6 bases). With 1 base removed from V and 3 bases from J, the gap between germline ends came to 12 bases. CDR1 and CDR2 (germline): SGHTA, FQGNSA. The CDR3 has 16 residues. This CDR3 reads CASSLDGGISNEKLFF. In nucleotides, the CDR3 is TGTGCCAGCAGCTTAGATGGGGGCATATCTAATGAAAAACTGTTTTTT.

This clone was recorded only once. The gene calls are TRBV20-1 and TRBJ2-2, with 10 bases that match TRBD2. This CDR3 has 14 residues. The junction had 4 bases not matched to a gene; V was cut back by 3 bases and J by 6 bases. Germline V gene data show CDR1 as DFQATT and CDR2 as SNEGSKA (reference sequence). This CDR3 reads CSASKREGPGELFF. The DNA for the CDR3 is TGCAGTGCTAGTAAGCGGGAGGGCCCCGGGGAGCTGTTTTTT.

V and J are TRBV18 and TRBJ1-5; 8 positions match TRBD1. This CDR3 is built from 16 residues. V lost 5 bases to trimming and J lost 1 base; unmatched junction nucleotides: 7. CDR1 KGHSH and CDR2 LQKENI come from the germline V gene. CDR3 protein: CASSETGVSSNQPQHF. DNA of the CDR3: TGTGCCAGCTCAGAGACAGGGGTGTCGAGCAATCAGCCCCAGCATTTT.

The chain recombines TRBV2 with TRBJ1-6; weak D call: TRBD1 (5 bases). The CDR3 consists of 15 residues. Trimming left V 6 bases short and J 7 bases short, with 16 bases between. Germline CDR1 reads SNHLY; CDR2 reads FYNNEI. The CDR3 is CASRRQGERNSPLHF. The CDR3 nucleotides are TGTGCCAGCAGAAGGCAGGGTGAGAGGAATTCACCCCTCCACTTT.

This clone came up once. This chain's CDR3 is CASRYGGTGKNQPQHF. CDR3 bases: TGTGCCAGCAGGTACGGTGGGACAGGGAAAAATCAGCCCCAGCATTTT. The rearrangement links TRBV6-2 or TRBV6-3 to TRBJ1-5; TRBD1 agrees at 9 bases. Germline V gene sequence: CDR1 MNHEY, CDR2 SVGEGT. V was clipped by 6 bases and J by 4 bases; unmatched bases: 10. The CDR3 has 16 residues.

The chain has TRBV24-1 and TRBJ2-7; 8 bases match TRBD1. The germline V gene encodes CDR1 KGHDR and CDR2 SFDVKD. Trimming at V came to 6 bases and at J to 5 bases, leaving 5 bases not matched to a gene. This CDR3 has 13 residues. CDR3 loop: CATSRTGRDEQYF. Here the CDR3 DNA reads TGTGCCACCAGTAGGACAGGGCGGGACGAGCAGTACTTC.

V and J are TRBV24-1 and TRBJ2-3; 9 nucleotides agree with TRBD1. The CDR3 contains 14 residues. After removal of 4 bases from V and 6 bases from J, the junction contained 4 bases not matched to a gene. The germline V gene has CDR1 KGHDR and CDR2 SFDVKD. The CDR3 sequence is CATSEDRGWDTQYF. The CDR3, as DNA: TGTGCCACCAGTGAAGACAGGGGGTGGGATACGCAGTATTTT.

The chain couples TRBV29-1 to TRBJ2-7; D possibly corresponds to TRBD1 (6 bases). This CDR3 spans 12 amino acids. Trimming removed 8 bases at V and 5 bases at J, with 16 bases between. The germline V gene encodes CDR1 SQVTM and CDR2 ANQGSEA. The CDR3 spells CSCDEGDHEQYF. CDR3 nucleotides: TGCAGCTGTGACGAGGGGGACCACGAGCAGTACTTC.

This sequence joins TRBV7-2 and TRBJ1-5; 9 bases are a match to TRBD1. V dropped 4 bases and J dropped 5; count of bases not matched to a gene: 3. This CDR3 region has 14 residues. From germline, CDR1 is SGHTA and CDR2 FQGNSA. CDR3 coding DNA: TGTGCCAGCAGCTCCCGGGACAGGGATCAGCCCCAGCATTTT. Amino acid sequence: CASSSRDRDQPQHF.

The V call is TRBV28, the J call TRBJ1-5; no definite D call. The CDR3 is 17 amino acids. V was trimmed by 6 bases and J by 0 bases, leaving 18 bases between them. Germline CDR1 MDHEN, CDR2 SYDVKM. CDR3 in DNA: TGTGCCAGCAGCTGGAGAGACCTCCTTTATAGCAATCAGCCCCAGCATTTT. Translated, it gives CASSWRDLLYSNQPQHF.

CDR3 nucleotides: TGTGCCAGCAGCTTGGACAGGGTGAACACTGAAGCTTTCTTT. It specifies CASSLDRVNTEAFF. The chain links TRBV5-4 to TRBJ1-1, with D perhaps matching TRBD1 (6 bases). CDR1 and CDR2 (germline): SGHNT, YYREEE (reference sequence). Trimming pared 0 bases from V and 0 bases from J, leaving 6 bases between. The CDR3 contains 14 residues.

The V call is TRBV5-1, the J call TRBJ2-2; a weak D match, TRBD1 (5 bases). The CDR3 runs to 15 residues. The V and J ends lost 6 bases and 0 bases respectively, with 12 bases between them. Germline V CDR1 and CDR2: SGHRS, YFSETQ. The CDR3 loop reads CASNQGASNTGELFF. DNA for the CDR3: TGCGCCAGCAATCAAGGGGCTTCGAACACCGGGGAGCTGTTTTTT. The variable domain in full, completed from reference TRBV5-1 and TRBJ2-2, reads KAGVTQTPRYLIKTRGQQVTLSCSPISGHRSVSWYQQTPGQGLQFLFEYFSETQRNKGNFPGRFSGRQFSNSRSEMNVSTLELGDSALYLCASNQGASNTGELFFGEGSRLTVL.

The V call is TRBV18, the J call TRBJ1-5; D uncertain. This CDR3 contains 14 residues. The germline V and J ends were trimmed by 2 bases and 9 bases, with 14 bases remaining between them. Germline loops: CDR1 KGHSH, CDR2 LQKENI. In DNA, the CDR3 is TGTGCCAGCTCACCAGGGTCCCCCTCAGGGCCCCAGCATTTT. Amino acids: CASSPGSPSGPQHF.

CDR3 bases: TGTGCCAGCAGCAGGACAGATAAGAATCAGCCCCAGCATTTT. Protein: CASSRTDKNQPQHF. The chain uses TRBV7-9 and TRBJ1-5; a possible D gene is TRBD1 (6 bases). This CDR3 comprises 14 residues. Between the trimmed V and J ends, which lost 5 bases and 4 bases, there was a span of 12 bases. Germline loops: CDR1 SEHNR, CDR2 FQNEAQ (reference sequence).

The chain uses TRBV5-1 and TRBJ1-1, with a tentative D call TRBD1 (6 bases). Between the trimmed V and J ends, which lost 4 bases and 5 bases, there was a span of 15 bases. Germline V gene data show CDR1 as SGHRS and CDR2 as YFSETQ. The length of the CDR3 is 14 residues. DNA of the CDR3: TGCGCCAGCAGCCCGGACAGTCCTTGGACTGAAGCTTTCTTT. This translates into CASSPDSPWTEAFF.

In this sample, this clone turned up once. The chain has TRBV29-1 and TRBJ2-1, with TRBD1 matching over 7 bases. The trim removed 3 bases at V and 3 bases at J, leaving 8 bases unmatched. Germline V lookup: CDR1 SQVTM, CDR2 ANQGSEA. The CDR3 spans 15 residues. The CDR3 DNA follows: TGCAGCGTTGATGGGGCAGGGGGAGACTACAATGAGCAGTTCTTC. Residues: CSVDGAGGDYNEQFF.

This clone occurred a few times. The chain employs TRBV5-1 and TRBJ2-5, with 8 positions matching TRBD1. The junction had 8 bases not matched to a gene; V was cut back by 7 bases and J by 0 bases. Germline loops: CDR1 SGHRS, CDR2 YFSETQ. The CDR3 spans 15 residues. The CDR3 loop reads CASQTTGGYQETQYF. In DNA, the CDR3 is TGCGCCAGCCAGACCACAGGGGGTTACCAAGAGACCCAGTACTTC. Looking up the rest from reference TRBV5-1 and TRBJ2-5 gives the full variable domain: KAGVTQTPRYLIKTRGQQVTLSCSPISGHRSVSWYQQTPGQGLQFLFEYFSETQRNKGNFPGRFSGRQFSNSRSEMNVSTLELGDSALYLCASQTTGGYQETQYFGPGTRLLVL.

The chain is built from TRBV27 and TRBJ2-1, with 7 bases aligning to TRBD2. Germline-derived CDR1 and CDR2 are MNHEY and SMNVEV (reference sequence). The CDR3 is 16 amino acids. The ends lost 1 base at V and 0 bases at J; junction bases unmatched: 3. The CDR3 spells CASSLWSSGSYNEQFF. Written as DNA, the CDR3 is TGTGCCAGCAGTTTATGGTCTAGCGGCTCCTACAATGAGCAGTTCTTC.

This clone was counted once. V and J are TRBV7-2 and TRBJ2-2, with D uncertain. Germline lookup yields CDR1 SGHTA and CDR2 FQGNSA. The CDR3 is made up of 14 amino acids. V was cut by 1 base and J by 4 bases, with 7 bases left in between. The CDR3 spells CASSLDGGTGELFF. The CDR3 DNA reads as TGTGCCAGCAGCTTAGACGGCGGCACCGGGGAGCTGTTTTTT.